Reported below is one T cell receptor (beta chain). The data stem from a study of patients and donors after allogeneic stem cell transplantation. V shed 4 bases, J shed 1 base, and the junction held 4 bases outside the gene matches. Germline V CDR1 and CDR2: MRHNA, SNTAGT. This CDR3 contains 16 residues. TCRdb re-analysed the RT-PCR reads in MiXCR, keeping a single row per CDR3 protein. Of around 150,000 distinct CDR3 sequences in the sample, 30% to 45% are singletons; the top ten hold about 50%. This chain links TRBV6-4 with TRBJ2-3, with 11 bases that match TRBD2. This sequence was found in a human donor who was either an allogeneic HSCT recipient or a stem cell or donor lymphocyte infusion donor (not recorded which). It is not recorded whose cells these are; they may come from a transplant donor. The specimen sequenced was blood, either unsorted or a sorted T cell fraction (not recorded which). CDR3 sequence (DNA): TGTGCCAGCAGTGTACTAGCGGGGGCAGGCACAGATACGCAGTATTTT. Translating gives CASSVLAGAGTDTQYF.